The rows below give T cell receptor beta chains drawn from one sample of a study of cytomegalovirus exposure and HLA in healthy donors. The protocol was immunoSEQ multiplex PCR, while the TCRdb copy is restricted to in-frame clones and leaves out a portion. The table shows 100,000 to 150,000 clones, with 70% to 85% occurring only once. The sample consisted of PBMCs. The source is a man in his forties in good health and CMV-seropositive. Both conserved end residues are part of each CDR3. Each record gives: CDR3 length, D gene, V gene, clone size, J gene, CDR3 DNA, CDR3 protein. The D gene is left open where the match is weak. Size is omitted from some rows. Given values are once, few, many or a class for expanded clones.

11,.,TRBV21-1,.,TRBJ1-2,TGTGCCAGCAGAGGACAGGGAGGCTACACCTTC,CASRGQGGYTF
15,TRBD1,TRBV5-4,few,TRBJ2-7,TGTGCCAGCAGCTCTGGGACAGGGATAGACTACGAGCAGTACTTC,CASSSGTGIDYEQYF
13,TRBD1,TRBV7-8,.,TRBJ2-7,TGTGCCAGCAGCTTCGGGACAGGTAACGAGCAGTACTTC,CASSFGTGNEQYF
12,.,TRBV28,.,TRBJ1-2,TGTGCCAGCAGCCGGGGGGTAGGTGGCTACACCTTC,CASSRGVGGYTF
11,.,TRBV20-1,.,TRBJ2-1,TGCAGTGCGAACAGGGACGATGAGCAGTTCTTC,CSANRDDEQFF
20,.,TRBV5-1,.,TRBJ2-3,TGCGCCAGCAGCCCCTCGAGGGGGGGGGTCTATGCTTCTAGCACAGATACGCAGTATTTT,CASSPSRGGVYASSTDTQYF
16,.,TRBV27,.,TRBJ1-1,TGTGCCAGCAGTTTATCGGAGGGGGGGGCGAACACTGAAGCTTTCTTT,CASSLSEGGANTEAFF
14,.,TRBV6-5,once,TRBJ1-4,TGTGCCAGCAGTTACAAGACAAGAGGGGAAAAACTGTTTTTT,CASSYKTRGEKLFF
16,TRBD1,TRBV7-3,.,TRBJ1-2,TGTGCCAGCAGCTACAAAGACAGGGGGCGGGACTATGGCTACACCTTC,CASSYKDRGRDYGYTF
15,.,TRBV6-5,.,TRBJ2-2,TGTGCCAGCAGTCAGTTCGGGGGGCAAGGCGGGGAGCTGTTTTTT,CASSQFGGQGGELFF
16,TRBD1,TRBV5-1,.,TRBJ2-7,TGCGCCAGCAGCTTGGCAACCGGGACAGGGGACTACGAGCAGTACTTC,CASSLATGTGDYEQYF
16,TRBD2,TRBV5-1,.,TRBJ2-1,TGCGCCAGCAGCCTGGGACTAGCGGGAGTCGACAATGAGCAGTTCTTC,CASSLGLAGVDNEQFF
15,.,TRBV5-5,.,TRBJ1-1,TGTGCCAGCAGCAACTTCCGGGGGAGGGACACTGAAGCTTTCTTT,CASSNFRGRDTEAFF
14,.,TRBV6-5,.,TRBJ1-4,TGTGCCAGCAGCCTCGACTCCCGGCCTGCAAAACTGTTTTTT,CASSLDSRPAKLFF
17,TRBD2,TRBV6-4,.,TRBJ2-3,TGTGCCAGCAGTGACTCCCTTAGCGGGGGCGGCACAGATACGCAGTATTTT,CASSDSLSGGGTDTQYF
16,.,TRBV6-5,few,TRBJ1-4,TGTGCCAGCAGTTACGCCTACAGGGCAACTAATGAAAAACTGTTTTTT,CASSYAYRATNEKLFF
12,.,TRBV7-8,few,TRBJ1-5,TGTGCCAGCGCCAGGGGAAGGCAGCCCCAGCATTTT,CASARGRQPQHF